This T cell receptor beta chain appears in the sequencing data of a study of blood T cells in healthy people across ages. This clonotype has just one count. PCR was performed a second time for about 7 to 11 cycles using a sample-barcoded 5' primer and a J-beta primer mix. TCRdb redid the calling of the 5' RACE reads with MiXCR, one entry per CDR3 protein. The table records 550,000 to 700,000 distinct CDR3 sequences, 27% of them present only once. This sequence was found in a woman aged 70-85 years in good health. The material sequenced was blood.

This CDR3 reads CASSSRDRGGYEQYF. CDR3 nucleotides: TGTGCCAGCAGTTCCCGGGACAGGGGAGGGTACGAGCAGTACTTC. J is TRBJ2-7 and V is TRBV12-3 or TRBV12-4; TRBD1 agrees at 10 bases. J was trimmed by 4 bases and V by 4 bases; bases with no gene match: 7. This CDR3 region has 15 residues.